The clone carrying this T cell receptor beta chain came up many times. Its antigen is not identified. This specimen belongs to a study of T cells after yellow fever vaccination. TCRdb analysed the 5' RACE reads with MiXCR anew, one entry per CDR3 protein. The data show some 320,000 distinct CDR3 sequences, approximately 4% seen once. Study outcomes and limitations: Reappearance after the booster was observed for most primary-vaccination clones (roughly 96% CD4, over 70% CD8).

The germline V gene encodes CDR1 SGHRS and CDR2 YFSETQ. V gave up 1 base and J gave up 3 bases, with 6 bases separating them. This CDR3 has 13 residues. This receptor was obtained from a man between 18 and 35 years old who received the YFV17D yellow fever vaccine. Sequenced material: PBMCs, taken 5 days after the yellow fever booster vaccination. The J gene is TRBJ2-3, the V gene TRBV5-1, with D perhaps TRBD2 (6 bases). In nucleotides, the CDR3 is TGCGCCAGCAGCTTGAGCGGGACAGATACGCAGTATTTT. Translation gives CASSLSGTDTQYF.